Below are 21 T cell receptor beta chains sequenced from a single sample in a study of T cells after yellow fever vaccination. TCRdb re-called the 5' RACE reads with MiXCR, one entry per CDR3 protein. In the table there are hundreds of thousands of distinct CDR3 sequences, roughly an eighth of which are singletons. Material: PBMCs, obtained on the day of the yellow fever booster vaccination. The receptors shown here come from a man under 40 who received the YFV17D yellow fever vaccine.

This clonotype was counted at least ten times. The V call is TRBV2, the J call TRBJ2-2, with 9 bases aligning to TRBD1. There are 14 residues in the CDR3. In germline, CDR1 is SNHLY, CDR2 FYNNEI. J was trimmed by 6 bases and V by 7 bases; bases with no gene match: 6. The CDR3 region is CASTGQGISGELFF. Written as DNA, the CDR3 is TGTGCCAGCACCGGACAGGGGATTTCCGGGGAGCTGTTTTTT. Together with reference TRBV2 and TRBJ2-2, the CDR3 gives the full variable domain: EPEVTQTPSHQVTQMGQEVILRCVPISNHLYFYWYRQILGQKVEFLVSFYNNEISEKSEIFDDQFSVERPDGSNFTLKIRSTKLEDSAMYFCASTGQGISGELFFGEGSRLTVL.

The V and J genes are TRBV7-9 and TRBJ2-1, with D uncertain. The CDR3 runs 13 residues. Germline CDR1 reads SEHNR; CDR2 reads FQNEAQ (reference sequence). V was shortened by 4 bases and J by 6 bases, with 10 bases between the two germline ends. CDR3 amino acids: CASSSLSVNEQFF. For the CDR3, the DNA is TGTGCCAGCAGCTCCCTCTCGGTCAATGAGCAGTTCTTC. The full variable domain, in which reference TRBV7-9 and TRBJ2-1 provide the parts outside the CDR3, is DTGVSQNPRHKITKRGQNVTFRCDPISEHNRLYWYRQTLGQGPEFLTYFQNEAQLEKSRLLSDRFSAERPKGSFSTLEIQRTEQGDSAMYLCASSSLSVNEQFFGPGTRLTVL.

The CDR3 sequence: CASSSVAGNLNNEQFF. In nucleotides, the CDR3 is TGTGCCAGCAGTTCGGTGGCAGGGAATTTAAACAATGAGCAGTTCTTC. The chain combines TRBV6-5 with TRBJ2-1; D is possibly TRBD1 (5 bases). The CDR3 has 16 amino acids. Trimming took off 4 bases at V and 5 bases at J, with 18 bases between the two ends. CDR1 and CDR2 from the germline V gene are MNHEY and SVGAGI.

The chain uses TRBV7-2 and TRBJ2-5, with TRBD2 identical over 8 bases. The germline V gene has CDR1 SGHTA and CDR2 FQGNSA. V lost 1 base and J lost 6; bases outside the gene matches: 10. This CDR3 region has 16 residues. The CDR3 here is CASSLDPLAGGKTQYF. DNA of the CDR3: TGTGCCAGCAGCTTAGACCCACTGGCGGGGGGAAAGACCCAGTACTTC. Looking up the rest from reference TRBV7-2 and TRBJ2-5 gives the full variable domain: GAGVSQSPSNKVTEKGKDVELRCDPISGHTALYWYRQSLGQGLEFLIYFQGNSAPDKSGLPSDRFSAERTGGSVSTLTIQRTQQEDSAVYLCASSLDPLAGGKTQYFGPGTRLLVL.

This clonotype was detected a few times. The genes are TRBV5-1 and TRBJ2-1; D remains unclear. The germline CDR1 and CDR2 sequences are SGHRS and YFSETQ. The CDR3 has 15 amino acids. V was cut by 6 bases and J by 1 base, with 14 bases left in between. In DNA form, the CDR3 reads TGCGCCAGCACTAGGCAGATAAAGTCCTACAATGAGCAGTTCTTC. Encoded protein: CASTRQIKSYNEQFF.

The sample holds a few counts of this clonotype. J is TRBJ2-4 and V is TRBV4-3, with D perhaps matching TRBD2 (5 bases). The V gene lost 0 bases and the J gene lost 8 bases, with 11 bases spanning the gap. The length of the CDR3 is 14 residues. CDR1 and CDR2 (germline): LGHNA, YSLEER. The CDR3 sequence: CASSQDSGRDIQYF. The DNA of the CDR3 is TGCGCCAGCAGCCAAGATAGTGGGCGGGACATTCAGTACTTC.

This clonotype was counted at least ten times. CDR3 residues: CASSLDVGGTEQFF. In nucleotides, the CDR3 is TGTGCCAGCAGCTTAGATGTAGGGGGCACTGAGCAGTTCTTC. The chain recombines TRBV7-6 with TRBJ2-1, with TRBD1 identical over 7 bases. Per the germline V gene, CDR1 is SGHVS and CDR2 is FNYEAQ. The CDR3 is 14 amino acids. The ends lost 1 base at V and 9 bases at J; junction bases unmatched: 6.

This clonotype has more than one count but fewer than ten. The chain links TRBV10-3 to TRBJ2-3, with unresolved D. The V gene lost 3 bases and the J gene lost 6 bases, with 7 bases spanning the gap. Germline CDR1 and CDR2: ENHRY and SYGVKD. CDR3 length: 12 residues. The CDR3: CAISEDSDTQYF. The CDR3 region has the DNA TGTGCCATCAGTGAAGACTCGGATACGCAGTATTTT.

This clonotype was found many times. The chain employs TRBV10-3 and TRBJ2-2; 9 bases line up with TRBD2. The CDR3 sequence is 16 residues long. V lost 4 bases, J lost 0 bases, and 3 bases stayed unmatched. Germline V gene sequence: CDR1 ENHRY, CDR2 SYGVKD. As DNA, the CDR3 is TGTGCCATCAGTGGCCCTAGCGGGACGAACACCGGGGAGCTGTTTTTT. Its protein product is CAISGPSGTNTGELFF.

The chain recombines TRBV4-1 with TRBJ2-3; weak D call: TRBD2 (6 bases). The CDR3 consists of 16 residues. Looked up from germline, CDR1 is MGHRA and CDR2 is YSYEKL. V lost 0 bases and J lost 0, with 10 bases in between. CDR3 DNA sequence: TGCGCCAGCAGCCAAGATGACAGCGGGAGCACAGATACGCAGTATTTT. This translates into CASSQDDSGSTDTQYF.

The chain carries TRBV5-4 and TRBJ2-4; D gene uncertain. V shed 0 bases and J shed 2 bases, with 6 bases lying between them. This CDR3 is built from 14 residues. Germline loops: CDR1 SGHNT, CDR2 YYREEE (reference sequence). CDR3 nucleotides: TGTGCCAGCAGCTTGGATGGTACCAAAAACATTCAGTACTTC. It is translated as CASSLDGTKNIQYF.

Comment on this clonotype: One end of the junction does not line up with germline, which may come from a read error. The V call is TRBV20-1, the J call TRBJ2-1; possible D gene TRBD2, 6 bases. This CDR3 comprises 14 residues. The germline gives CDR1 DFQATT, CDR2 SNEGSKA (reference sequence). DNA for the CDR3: TGCTGTGCTAGAGGGAGGAGCTCCTACAATGAGCAGTTCTTC. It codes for CCARGRSSYNEQFF.

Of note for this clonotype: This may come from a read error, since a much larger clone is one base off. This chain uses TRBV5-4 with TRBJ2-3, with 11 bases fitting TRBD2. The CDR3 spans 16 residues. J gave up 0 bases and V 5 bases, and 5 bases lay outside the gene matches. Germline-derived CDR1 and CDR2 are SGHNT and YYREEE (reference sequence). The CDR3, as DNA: TGTGCCAGCAGACCCGGGACTAGCGGTAGCACAGATACGCAGTATTTT. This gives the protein CASRPGTSGSTDTQYF.

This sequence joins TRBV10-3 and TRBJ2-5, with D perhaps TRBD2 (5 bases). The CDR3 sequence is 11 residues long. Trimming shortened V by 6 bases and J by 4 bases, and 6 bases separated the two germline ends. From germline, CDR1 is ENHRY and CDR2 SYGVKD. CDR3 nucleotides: TGTGCCATCAGGGAGGTAGAGACCCAGTACTTC. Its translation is CAIREVETQYF.

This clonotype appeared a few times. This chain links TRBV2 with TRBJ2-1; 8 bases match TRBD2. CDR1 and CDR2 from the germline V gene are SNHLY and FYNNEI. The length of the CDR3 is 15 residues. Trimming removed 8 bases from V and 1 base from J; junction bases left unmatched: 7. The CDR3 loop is CASQVTGGSYNEQFF. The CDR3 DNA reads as TGTGCCAGCCAGGTCACGGGGGGGTCCTACAATGAGCAGTTCTTC.

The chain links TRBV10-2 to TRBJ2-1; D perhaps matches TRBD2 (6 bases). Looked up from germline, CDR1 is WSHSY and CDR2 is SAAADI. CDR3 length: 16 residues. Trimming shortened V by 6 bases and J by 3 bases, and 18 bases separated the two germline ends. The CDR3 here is CASRASLAGFYNEQFF. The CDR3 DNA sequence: TGCGCCAGCAGGGCCTCCCTCGCGGGGTTCTACAATGAGCAGTTCTTC.

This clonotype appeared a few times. The CDR3 here is CSAVLGDPSYNEQFF. In nucleotides, the CDR3 is TGCAGTGCGGTCCTAGGGGACCCCTCCTACAATGAGCAGTTCTTC. The J gene is TRBJ2-1, the V gene TRBV20-1; D possibly uses TRBD1 or TRBD2 (5 bases each). There are 15 residues in the CDR3. Per germline, CDR1 DFQATT and CDR2 SNEGSKA (reference sequence). V was clipped by 6 bases and J by 0 bases, with 15 bases between them.

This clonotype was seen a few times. The CDR3 protein is CASSLGQGKTQYF. CDR3 coding DNA: TGTGCCAGCAGCTTAGGACAGGGAAAGACCCAGTACTTC. This chain links TRBV7-2 with TRBJ2-5; TRBD1 matches at 7 bases. The trim removed 1 base at V and 6 bases at J, leaving 2 bases unmatched. Per germline, CDR1 SGHTA and CDR2 FQGNSA. The CDR3 contains 13 residues. Full variable domain (rest looked up from reference TRBV7-2 and TRBJ2-5): GAGVSQSPSNKVTEKGKDVELRCDPISGHTALYWYRQSLGQGLEFLIYFQGNSAPDKSGLPSDRFSAERTGGSVSTLTIQRTQQEDSAVYLCASSLGQGKTQYFGPGTRLLVL.

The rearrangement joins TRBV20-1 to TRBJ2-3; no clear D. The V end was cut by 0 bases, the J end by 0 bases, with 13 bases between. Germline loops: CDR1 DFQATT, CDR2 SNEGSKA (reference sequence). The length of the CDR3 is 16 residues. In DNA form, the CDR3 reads TGCAGTGCTAGAGATCCGGCGGAGACTAGCACAGATACGCAGTATTTT. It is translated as CSARDPAETSTDTQYF.

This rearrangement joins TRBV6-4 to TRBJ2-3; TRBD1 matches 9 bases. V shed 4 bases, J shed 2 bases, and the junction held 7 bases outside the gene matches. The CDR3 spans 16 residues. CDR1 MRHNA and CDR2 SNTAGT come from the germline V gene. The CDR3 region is CASSAEGQGSTDTQYF. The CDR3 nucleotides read TGTGCCAGCAGTGCCGAGGGACAGGGTTCCACAGATACGCAGTATTTT.

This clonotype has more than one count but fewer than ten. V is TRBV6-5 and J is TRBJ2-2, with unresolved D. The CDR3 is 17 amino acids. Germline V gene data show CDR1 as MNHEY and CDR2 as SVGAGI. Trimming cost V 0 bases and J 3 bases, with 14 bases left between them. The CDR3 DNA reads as TGTGCCAGCAGTTACTCTTGGCGGACCCTTCACACCGGGGAGCTGTTTTTT. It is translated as CASSYSWRTLHTGELFF.